The rows below give T cell receptor beta chains drawn from one sample of a study of spatial heterogeneity in lung cancer. TCRdb analysed the 5' RACE reads with MiXCR anew, one entry per CDR3 protein. The data hold around 1,500 distinct CDR3 sequences, with around 45% observed a single time. This specimen was PBMCs, taken at surgery. The receptor set was obtained from a female donor with early-stage non-small cell lung cancer. CDR3s include the opening cysteine and the closing phenylalanine or tryptophan. Expanded clones get a size class; other rows say once, few or many, or leave the size out.

j_call v_call clone_size cdr3_aa
TRBJ2-2 TRBV28 . CASSGRPVTGELFF
TRBJ1-1 TRBV4-2 few CASSQRTGANTEAFF
TRBJ2-5 TRBV7-2 large CASSLGGTSQETQYF
TRBJ2-7 TRBV4-1 . CASSQVTSGGYEQYF
TRBJ2-7 TRBV29-1 . CSGRTGENYEQYF
TRBJ2-1 TRBV28 . CASSFPLTSGKSDEQFF
TRBJ2-7 TRBV2 . CASSGDLGQYF
TRBJ2-3 TRBV7-2 . CASSLGTEQYF
TRBJ2-1 TRBV7-9 medium-sized CASSLIDYYNEQFF
TRBJ2-7 TRBV20-1 . CSAVKREGALDEQYF
TRBJ2-3 TRBV5-1 . CASSPGWGGTTDTQYF
TRBJ1-3 TRBV12-3/TRBV12-4 . CASSGTASGNTIYF
TRBJ2-4 TRBV29-1 . CSVSRLDRPNENIQYF
TRBJ1-2 TRBV7-2 many CASSLVPDGYTF
TRBJ2-3 TRBV15 once CATSRQPSDTQYF
TRBJ1-6 TRBV28 . CASSLEGINSPLHF
TRBJ2-5 TRBV6-1 medium-sized CASIRGRGTQYF
TRBJ2-3 TRBV11-2 . CASSLTGSTSTDTQYF
TRBJ2-7 TRBV7-2 . CASSQRTGSYEQYF
TRBJ2-3 TRBV7-2 . CASSLNLAGGADTQYF
TRBJ2-1 TRBV24-1 few CATSDPLDYGEQFF
TRBJ2-7 TRBV3-1 . CASSQVLSVRPYEQYF
TRBJ2-5 TRBV18 large CASSPPGVQETQYF
TRBJ2-7 TRBV7-2 many CASGSSGGAYEQYF
TRBJ1-5 TRBV11-3 few CASSCRLSNQPQHF
TRBJ2-3 TRBV2 . CASSEGYSPSSDTQYF
TRBJ2-7 TRBV7-2 medium-sized CSSSLVRGYEQYF
TRBJ1-4 TRBV7-9 large CASSLAGGPGEKLFF
TRBJ2-7 TRBV3-1 . CASSTRSGTDWEQYF
TRBJ2-6 TRBV7-9 . CASSLVSANVLTF
TRBJ2-1 TRBV7-9 many CASSLRTETYNEQFF
TRBJ2-7 TRBV28 . CASSWARGSYEQYF
TRBJ2-7 TRBV9 . CASSPRLAGGYEQYF
TRBJ2-1 TRBV4-1 large CASSRQRGGRDEQFF
TRBJ2-2 TRBV5-5 medium-sized CASSLGVNTGELFF
TRBJ2-3 TRBV28 . CASSSNRLAEGTDTQYF
TRBJ2-2 TRBV6-5 . CASRGSGGATGELFF
TRBJ1-1 TRBV10-3 large CAISRGGNTEAFF
TRBJ2-1 TRBV7-9 . CASSQGTSFNEQFF
TRBJ2-3 TRBV28 . CASSSGDLGAGDTQYF
TRBJ1-2 TRBV27 . CASSFQPRTNGYTF
TRBJ2-7 TRBV19 . CASSIGGVFGSYEQYF
TRBJ1-3 TRBV20-1 large CSAPAWGTGNTIYF
TRBJ2-2 TRBV3-1 large CASSQEGFTNTGELFF
TRBJ2-2 TRBV29-1 large CSALWPDGAGELFF
TRBJ1-3 TRBV12-3/TRBV12-4 . CASSLNWFGGSGNTIYF
TRBJ2-3 TRBV29-1 few CSVEGGEQDTQYF
TRBJ2-5 TRBV6-5 . CASRHGETQYF
TRBJ2-1 TRBV5-6 few CASSLPGLAGEPEQFF
TRBJ2-1 TRBV29-1 . CSVVGLANANEQFF
TRBJ2-1 TRBV13 large CASSPGGGTDNEQFF
TRBJ2-2 TRBV7-3 large CASSLFSGTGELFF
TRBJ2-2 TRBV2 medium-sized CASSELRQTGELFF
TRBJ1-3 TRBV9 few CASSVAPGNTIYF
TRBJ2-7 TRBV2 . CASSEVQGAISRQYF
TRBJ2-1 TRBV12-3/TRBV12-4 . CASSLELADPSFNEQFF
TRBJ2-1 TRBV18 medium-sized CASSPAGMGSGEQFF